The T cell receptor (beta chain) under discussion was sequenced for a study of T-cell memory formation after mild COVID-19. Overall study results and limits: Clones which contracted sat mainly in CM and EM if CD4+, and in EMRA if CD8+. Memory from before infection featured some responding clones, which suggests cross-reactive memory joined.

For this clonotype: Its antigen is as yet unknown.

TCRdb called the 5' RACE reads again in MiXCR, with one record for every CDR3 protein. The data contain 560,000 or so distinct CDR3 sequences, roughly 17% of them seen just once; the ten biggest clones take up just over 8%. There are 14 residues in the CDR3. CDR1 KGHSH and CDR2 LQKENI come from the germline V gene. V lost 0 bases and J 4 bases, leaving 9 bases between the germline ends. The sample comprised PBMCs or a T cell subset sorted from them (not recorded which). The chain employs TRBV18 and TRBJ1-2, with D unclear. This sequence originates from an adult woman who had mild COVID-19 (a few samples of this study predate the infection). Cell type and time point are not known. The CDR3 loop is CASSPPSIPYGYTF. The DNA of the CDR3 is TGTGCCAGCTCACCACCTAGCATACCCTATGGCTACACCTTC.